The present T cell receptor beta chain was sequenced within a study of cytomegalovirus exposure and HLA in healthy donors. Study results and limitations: About 87% or about 30% of the time was how often most TCR beta V segments were productive, according to an earlier analysis. Across HLA loci, a later analysis found differing TCR association rates, with DRB1 most and HLA-C fewest. Excluded were some V segments that proved indistinguishable, including TRBV6-2 and TRBV6-3.

This PCR relied on a set of 60 Vbeta primers and 13 Jbeta primers. Original processing notes: In a later analysis, 75 million to 95 million unique TCR beta chains included roughly 11 million shared by two or more donors. Produced via immunoSEQ multiplex PCR; TCRdb's table is partial and in-frame only. V and J calls and clone size are copied from that table; D and trimming were computed from the DNA. The table has around 140,000 clones, 60% to 80% seen once. CDR3 length: 14 amino acids. Germline V gives CDR1 MNHEY, CDR2 SMNVEV (reference sequence). The J segment lost 12 bases and the V segment lost 2 bases, leaving 9 bases of the junction unmatched. Details on this clone: Its cognate antigen is unknown.

Sequenced: PBMCs. The receptor was isolated from a man between 45 and 60 years old in good health and CMV-seropositive. The chain combines TRBV27 with TRBJ2-1; 8 bases fit TRBD2. The CDR3 protein is CASSLDGRGLRQFF. DNA of the CDR3: TGTGCCAGCAGTTTAGACGGGAGGGGACTCCGGCAGTTCTTC.